This TCR beta chain was sequenced in a study of blood T cell repertoires in COVID-19. Study summary: The United States, Italy and Spain were the sources of the acute and convalescent COVID-19 samples. PBMCs, B-cell-depleted T cells, or T cells were the source of the cDNA or gDNA that made up the material.

In the original analysis: By means of reference gene primer amplification, nucleated cell counts were estimated. Libraries were prepared by immunoSEQ multiplex PCR; TCRdb keeps only in-frame clonotypes and omits some of them. The D gene and trimming were derived from the DNA, and the V and J assignments and clone size from that table. The sample includes over 250,000 clones, around nine tenths of them seen just once. The sequenced sample was peripheral blood. The receptor was derived from a woman aged 40 to 50 who had recovered from COVID-19.

The CDR3 nucleotides are TGTGCCAGAAGCGGGGGTTGGGTTAGCGGGAGGGCAGGGGAGCAGTACTTC. Translating gives CARSGGWVSGRAGEQYF. The chain has TRBV5-3 and TRBJ2-7; 11 bases line up with TRBD2. TRBV5-3 is placed among ORFs of uncertain function. V trimming: 4 bases; J trimming: 7 bases; junction bases outside the gene matches: 16. The CDR3 covers 17 residues.